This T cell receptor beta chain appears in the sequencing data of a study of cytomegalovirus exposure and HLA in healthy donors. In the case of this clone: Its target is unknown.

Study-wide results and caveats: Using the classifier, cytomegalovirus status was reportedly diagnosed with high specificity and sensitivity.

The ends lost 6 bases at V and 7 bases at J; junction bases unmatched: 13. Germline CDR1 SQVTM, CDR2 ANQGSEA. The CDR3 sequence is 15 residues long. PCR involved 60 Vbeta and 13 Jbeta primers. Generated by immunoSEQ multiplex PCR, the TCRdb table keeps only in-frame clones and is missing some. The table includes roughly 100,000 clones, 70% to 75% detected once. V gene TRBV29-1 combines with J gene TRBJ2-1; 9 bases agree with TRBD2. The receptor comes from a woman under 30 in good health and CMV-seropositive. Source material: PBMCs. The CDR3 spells CSVGRGAGGLNEQFF. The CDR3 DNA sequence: TGCAGCGTCGGACGAGGGGCGGGGGGGTTGAATGAGCAGTTCTTC.